One and the same sample provided the 5 T cell receptor beta chains below, sequenced in a study of blood T cell repertoires in COVID-19. Generated by immunoSEQ multiplex PCR, the TCRdb table keeps only in-frame clones and is missing some. The repertoire includes over 60,000 clones, about 80% of them detected once, and around 20% sits in the top ten. Sequences were obtained from peripheral blood. The source is a human donor in a cohort sampled during active COVID-19.

This chain uses TRBV3-1 (or the pseudogene TRBV3-2) with TRBJ2-3, with 8 positions matching TRBD2. V was pared by 1 base and J by 4 bases, with 7 bases of the junction left unmatched. This CDR3 contains 16 residues. The germline V gene has CDR1 LGHDT and CDR2 YNNKEL (reference sequence). The CDR3 coding sequence is TGTGCCAGCAGCCAAGCGGGAGGGGTTTTCCCAGATACGCAGTATTTT. Its translation is CASSQAGGVFPDTQYF.

This clone was detected once. The V call is TRBV11-3, the J call TRBJ2-1, with a weak D call TRBD1 (5 bases). Per germline, CDR1 SGHNT and CDR2 YENEEA. Trimming removed 3 bases from V and 4 bases from J, with 25 bases in between. The CDR3 is 19 residues long. The CDR3 loop is CASSLTELRTHKVYNEQFF. The CDR3 coding sequence is TGTGCCAGCAGCTTGACAGAACTCAGAACCCATAAAGTTTACAATGAGCAGTTCTTC.

V and J are TRBV9 and TRBJ2-1; maybe TRBD2 (6 bases). This CDR3 comprises 15 residues. Germline V gives CDR1 SGDLS, CDR2 YYNGEE. The V end lost 2 bases, the J end lost 7 bases, and 16 bases lay between the germline ends. The CDR3 region has the DNA TGTGCCAGCAGCGTTGAGGGCCGGGAGTGGAATGAGCAGTTCTTC. Translation: CASSVEGREWNEQFF.

The rearrangement links TRBV4-3 to TRBJ1-2; no clear D gene. This CDR3 spans 14 amino acids. The germline V gene has CDR1 LGHNA and CDR2 YSLEER. With 0 bases removed from V and 5 bases from J, the gap between germline ends came to 10 bases. CDR3 amino acids: CASSQEYREYGYTF. The CDR3 coding sequence is TGCGCCAGCAGCCAAGAGTACAGAGAATATGGCTACACCTTC.

This sequence joins TRBV12-3 or TRBV12-4 and TRBJ1-2; TRBD1 is a possible D gene (6 bases). Trimming stripped 6 bases from V and 7 bases from J, with 15 bases between. The CDR3 is 13 residues long. In DNA, the CDR3 is TGTGCCAGCAGATTTCAGGGGTCGGGTGGCTACACCTTC. It encodes CASRFQGSGGYTF.